This record looks at one T cell receptor beta chain sequence and its context. The antigen is undetermined. Assay: immunoSEQ multiplex PCR; the TCRdb copy retains only in-frame clones and omits some. The table includes about 110,000 clones, over 80% detected once. The sample comes from a study of T cell responses to AZD1222 COVID-19 vaccine. Findings of the study overall: Donors skewed white British and female; clonal diversity was possibly underestimated.

This specimen consisted of peripheral blood, obtained 28 days after the second AZD1222 dose. The TCR sequence derives from an adult who received the AZD1222 COVID-19 vaccine.

The CDR3 coding sequence is TGCGCCAGCAGCTACCGACCCAGGTTCGCGACTAATGAAAAACTGTTTTTT. Amino acids: CASSYRPRFATNEKLFF. The chain couples TRBV5-1 to TRBJ1-4; unclear D gene. This CDR3 has 17 residues. CDR1 SGHRS and CDR2 YFSETQ come from the germline V gene. V shed 3 bases and J shed 2 bases, with 17 bases lying between them.